This TCR beta chain is drawn from a study of CD8 T cells in ankylosing spondylitis. Study-wide points: Past research had described some motif variants in reactive arthritis synovial fluid and blood. The authors found the disease-linked clones to be CD8+ and relatively rare in peripheral blood. One TCR beta motif, made up of roughly eight highly homologous variants, appeared characteristic of ankylosing spondylitis blood.

The V end was cut by 2 bases, the J end by 8 bases, with 16 bases between. This CDR3 is 15 amino acids long. Molecular-barcoded quantitative 5'-RACE produced these TCR beta libraries. One entry per CDR3 protein, called by TCRdb with MiXCR from the 5' RACE reads. The table shows 650,000 to 800,000 distinct CDR3 sequences, with around 19% occurring only once. With respect to this clonotype: Its antigen is not identified.

The J gene is TRBJ2-1, the V gene TRBV12-3 or TRBV12-4; D is uncertain. Sequenced: blood, either unsorted or a sorted T cell fraction (not recorded which). The source is a male donor with ankylosing spondylitis. The CDR3 DNA reads as TGTGCCAGCAGTTTACTGGCACCCCAAGGATATGAGCAGTTCTTC. This gives the protein CASSLLAPQGYEQFF.